This TCR beta chain was identified during a study of blood T cells in healthy people across ages. This CDR3 contains 16 residues. The germline CDR1 and CDR2 sequences are DFQATT and SNEGSKA (reference sequence). After removal of 0 bases from V and 7 bases from J, the junction contained 13 bases not matched to a gene. Researchers isolated at least 7 million PBMCs per sample. Per sample, at least 5 micrograms of total RNA were extracted. A J-beta primer mix and a sample-barcoded 5' primer were used in a second PCR of roughly 6 to 12 cycles. TCRdb re-called the 5' RACE reads through MiXCR, storing one row per CDR3 protein. The table lists some 640,000 distinct CDR3 sequences, roughly 50% of them singletons, with 25% to 35% in the top ten.

The TCR comes from an older woman in good health. Input material: blood. The chain has TRBV20-1 and TRBJ2-7; 9 bases map to TRBD1. CDR3 region: CSARDRGTGKRNEQYF. CDR3 in DNA: TGCAGTGCTAGAGATCGAGGGACAGGGAAACGCAATGAGCAGTACTTC.